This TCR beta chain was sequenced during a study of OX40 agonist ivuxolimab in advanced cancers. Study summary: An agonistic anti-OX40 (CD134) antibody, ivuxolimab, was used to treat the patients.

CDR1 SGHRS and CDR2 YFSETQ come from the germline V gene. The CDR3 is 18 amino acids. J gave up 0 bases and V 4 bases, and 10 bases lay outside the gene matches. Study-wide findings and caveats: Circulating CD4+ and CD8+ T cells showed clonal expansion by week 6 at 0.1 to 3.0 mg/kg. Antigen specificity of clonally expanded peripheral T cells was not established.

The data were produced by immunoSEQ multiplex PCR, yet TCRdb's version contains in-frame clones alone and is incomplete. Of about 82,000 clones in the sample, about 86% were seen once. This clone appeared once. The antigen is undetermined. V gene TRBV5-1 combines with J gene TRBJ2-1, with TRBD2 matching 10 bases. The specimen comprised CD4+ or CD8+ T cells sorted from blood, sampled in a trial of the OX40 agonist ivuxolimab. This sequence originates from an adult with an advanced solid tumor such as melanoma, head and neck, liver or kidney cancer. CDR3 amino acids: CASSLAGVWRDSYNEQFF. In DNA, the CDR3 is TGCGCCAGCAGCCTAGCGGGAGTATGGCGGGACTCCTACAATGAGCAGTTCTTC.